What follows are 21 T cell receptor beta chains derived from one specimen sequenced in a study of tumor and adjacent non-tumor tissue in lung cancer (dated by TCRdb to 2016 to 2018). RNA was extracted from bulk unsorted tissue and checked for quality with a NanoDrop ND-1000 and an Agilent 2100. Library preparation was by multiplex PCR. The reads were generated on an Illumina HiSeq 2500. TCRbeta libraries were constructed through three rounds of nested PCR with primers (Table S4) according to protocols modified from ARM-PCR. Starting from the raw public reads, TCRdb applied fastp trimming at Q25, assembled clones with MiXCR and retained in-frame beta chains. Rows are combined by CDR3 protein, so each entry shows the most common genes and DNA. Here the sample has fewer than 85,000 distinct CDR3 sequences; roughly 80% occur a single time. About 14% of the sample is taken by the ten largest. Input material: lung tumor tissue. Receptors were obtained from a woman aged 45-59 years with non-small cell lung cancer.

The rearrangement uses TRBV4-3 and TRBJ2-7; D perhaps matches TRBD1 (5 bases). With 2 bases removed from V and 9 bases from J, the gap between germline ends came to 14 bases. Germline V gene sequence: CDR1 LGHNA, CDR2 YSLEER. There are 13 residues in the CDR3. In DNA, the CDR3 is TGCGCCAGCAGCCAACGGGCAGGGCGCGCGCAGTACTTC. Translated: CASSQRAGRAQYF.

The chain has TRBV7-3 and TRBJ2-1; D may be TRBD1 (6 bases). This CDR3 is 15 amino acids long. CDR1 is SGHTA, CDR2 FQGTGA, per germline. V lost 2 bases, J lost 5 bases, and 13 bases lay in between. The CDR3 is CASSLEGGYNNEQFF. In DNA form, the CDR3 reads TGTGCCAGCAGCTTAGAAGGGGGATACAACAATGAGCAGTTCTTC.

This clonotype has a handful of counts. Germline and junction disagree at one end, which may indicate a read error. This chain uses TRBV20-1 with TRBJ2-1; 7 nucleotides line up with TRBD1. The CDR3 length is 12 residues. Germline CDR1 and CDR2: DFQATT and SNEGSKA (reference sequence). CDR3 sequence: CSAGGTADEQFF. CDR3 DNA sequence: TGTAGTGCTGGTGGGACAGCAGATGAGCAGTTCTTC.

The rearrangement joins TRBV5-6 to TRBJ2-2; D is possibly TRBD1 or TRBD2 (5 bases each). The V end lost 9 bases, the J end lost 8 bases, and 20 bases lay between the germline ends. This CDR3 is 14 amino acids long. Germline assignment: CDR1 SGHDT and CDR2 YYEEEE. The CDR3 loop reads CATSLGRSTGELFF. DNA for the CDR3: TGTGCCACCAGTTTGGGACGGAGCACTGGGGAGCTGTTTTTT. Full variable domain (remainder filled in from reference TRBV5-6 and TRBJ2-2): DAGVTQSPTHLIKTRGQQVTLRCSPKSGHDTVSWYQQALGQGPQFIFQYYEEEERQRGNFPDRFSGHQFPNYSSELNVNALLLGDSALYLCATSLGRSTGELFFGEGSRLTVL.

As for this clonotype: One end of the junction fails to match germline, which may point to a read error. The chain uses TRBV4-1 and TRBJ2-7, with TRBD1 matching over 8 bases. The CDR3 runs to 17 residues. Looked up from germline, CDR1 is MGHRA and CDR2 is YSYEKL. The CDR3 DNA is TGCGCCAGCAGACAAGAAAGGATTGGGACAGGCTTCTACGAGCGGTACTTC. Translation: CASRQERIGTGFYERYF.

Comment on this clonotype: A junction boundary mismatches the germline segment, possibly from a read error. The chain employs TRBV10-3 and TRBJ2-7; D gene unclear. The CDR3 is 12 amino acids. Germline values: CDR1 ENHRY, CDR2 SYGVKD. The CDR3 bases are TGTGCCATCAGTGAGCCCAGATACGAGCTGTATTTC. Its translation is CAISEPRYELYF.

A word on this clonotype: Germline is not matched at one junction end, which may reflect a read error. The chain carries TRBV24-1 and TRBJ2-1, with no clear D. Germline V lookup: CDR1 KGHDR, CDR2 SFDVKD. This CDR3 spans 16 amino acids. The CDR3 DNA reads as TGTGCCACCAGTAAGACCAGCAGCAGATCATACAATGAGCAGTTCTTT. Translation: CATSKTSSRSYNEQFF.

The DNA of the CDR3 is TGTGTCAGTAGTGAAGCTCGTCAGACCCCAGGGCCCCAGCATTTT. This sequence encodes CVSSEARQTPGPQHF. The genes are TRBV6-1 and TRBJ1-5; no reliable D call. Germline values: CDR1 MNHNS, CDR2 SASEGT. The CDR3 contains 15 residues.

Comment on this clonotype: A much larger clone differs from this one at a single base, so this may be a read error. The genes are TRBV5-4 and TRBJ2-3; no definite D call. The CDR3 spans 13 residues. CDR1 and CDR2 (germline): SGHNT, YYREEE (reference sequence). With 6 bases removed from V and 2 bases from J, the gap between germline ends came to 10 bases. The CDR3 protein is CASIETDTDTQYF. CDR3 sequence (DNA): TGTGCCAGCATCGAAACTGACACAGATACGCAGTATTTT. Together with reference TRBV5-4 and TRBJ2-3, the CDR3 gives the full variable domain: ETGVTQSPTHLIKTRGQQVTLRCSSQSGHNTVSWYQQALGQGPQFIFQYYREEENGRGNFPPRFSGLQFPNYSSELNVNALELDDSALYLCASIETDTDTQYFGPGTRLTVL.

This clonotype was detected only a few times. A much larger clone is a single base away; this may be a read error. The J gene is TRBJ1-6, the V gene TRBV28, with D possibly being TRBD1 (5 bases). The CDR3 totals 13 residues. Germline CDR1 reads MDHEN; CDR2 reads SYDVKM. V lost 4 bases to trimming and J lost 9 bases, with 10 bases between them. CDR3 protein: CASSSGFGSPLHF. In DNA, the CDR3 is TGTGCCAGCAGTTCAGGGTTCGGTTCACCCCTCCACTTT.

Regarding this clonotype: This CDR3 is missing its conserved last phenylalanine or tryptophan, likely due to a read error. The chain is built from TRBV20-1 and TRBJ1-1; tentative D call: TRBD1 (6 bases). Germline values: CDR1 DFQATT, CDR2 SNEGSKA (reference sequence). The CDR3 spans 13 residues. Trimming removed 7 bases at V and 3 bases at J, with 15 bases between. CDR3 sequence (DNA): TGCAGTGATACCCGGACAGCGGACACTGAAGCTTTCCTT. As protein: CSDTRTADTEAFL.

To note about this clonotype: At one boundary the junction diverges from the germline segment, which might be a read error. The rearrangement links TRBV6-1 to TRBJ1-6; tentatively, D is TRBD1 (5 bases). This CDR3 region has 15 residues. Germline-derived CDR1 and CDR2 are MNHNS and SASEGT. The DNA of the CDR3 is TGTGCTAGCAGTGAACACGGGGCGAATAATTCACCCCCCCACTTT. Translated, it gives CASSEHGANNSPPHF.

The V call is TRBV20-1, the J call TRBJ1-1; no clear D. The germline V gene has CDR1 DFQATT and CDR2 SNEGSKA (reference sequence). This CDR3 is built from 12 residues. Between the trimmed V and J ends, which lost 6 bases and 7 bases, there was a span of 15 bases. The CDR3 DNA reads TGCAGTGCCCTCGGACTATTGCGTGAAGCTTTCTTT. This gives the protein CSALGLLREAFF.

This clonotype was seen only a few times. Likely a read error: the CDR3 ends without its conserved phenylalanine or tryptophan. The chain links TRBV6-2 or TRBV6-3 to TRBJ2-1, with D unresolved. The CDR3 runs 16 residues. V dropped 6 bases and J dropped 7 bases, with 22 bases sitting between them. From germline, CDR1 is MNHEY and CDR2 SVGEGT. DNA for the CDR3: TGTGCCAGCAGCCCGGACCGGAGTGGGCGGTTGAATGAGCAGTTCCTC. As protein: CASSPDRSGRLNEQFL.

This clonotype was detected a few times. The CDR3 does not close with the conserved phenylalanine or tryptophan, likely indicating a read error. CDR3 amino acids: CATSKSSSRSYNEQFL. Here the CDR3 DNA reads TGTGCCACCAGTAAGTCCAGCAGCAGATCCTATAATGAGCAGTTCTTG. V is TRBV24-1 and J is TRBJ2-1; D gene uncertain. CDR1 is KGHDR, CDR2 SFDVKD, per germline. This CDR3 comprises 16 residues.

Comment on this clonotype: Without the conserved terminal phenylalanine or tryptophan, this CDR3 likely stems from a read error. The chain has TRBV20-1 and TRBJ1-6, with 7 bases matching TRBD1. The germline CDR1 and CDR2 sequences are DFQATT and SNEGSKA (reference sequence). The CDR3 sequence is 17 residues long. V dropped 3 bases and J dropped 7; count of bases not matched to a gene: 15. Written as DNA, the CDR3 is TGCAGTGCTAGGGATCCTGGTGCCGGGACAGCGAATTCACCCCTCCACTTA. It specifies CSARDPGAGTANSPLHL.

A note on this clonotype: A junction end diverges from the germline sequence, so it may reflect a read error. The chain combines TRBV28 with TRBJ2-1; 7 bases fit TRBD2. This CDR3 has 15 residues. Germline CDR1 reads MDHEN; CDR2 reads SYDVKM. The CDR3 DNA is TGTGCCAGCAGCGGGACTATCGGGAGCACCAATGCGCAGTTCTTC. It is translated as CASSGTIGSTNAQFF.

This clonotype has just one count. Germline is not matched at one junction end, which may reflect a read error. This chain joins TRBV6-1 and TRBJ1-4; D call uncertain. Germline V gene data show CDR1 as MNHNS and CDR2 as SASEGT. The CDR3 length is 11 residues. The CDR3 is CVSSEVEKLFF. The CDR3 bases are TGTGTCAGCAGTGAAGTCGAAAAACTGTTTTTT.

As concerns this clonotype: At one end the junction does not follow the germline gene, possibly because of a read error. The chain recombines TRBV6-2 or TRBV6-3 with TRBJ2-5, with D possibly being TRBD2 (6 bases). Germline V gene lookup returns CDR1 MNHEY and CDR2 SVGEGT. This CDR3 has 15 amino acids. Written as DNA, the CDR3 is TGTGCCAGCAGCTCCCACCGGGCCGAACGGGAGACCCAGAACTTC. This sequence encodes CASSSHRAERETQNF.

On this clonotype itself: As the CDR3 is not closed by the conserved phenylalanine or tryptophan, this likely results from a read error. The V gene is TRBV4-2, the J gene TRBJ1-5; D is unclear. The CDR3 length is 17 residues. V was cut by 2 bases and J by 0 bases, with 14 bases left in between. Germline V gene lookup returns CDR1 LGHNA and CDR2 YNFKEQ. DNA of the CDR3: TGTGCCAGCAGCCAACATTTGAAGGCCCTTAGCAATCAGCCCCAGCATGTT. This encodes CASSQHLKALSNQPQHV.

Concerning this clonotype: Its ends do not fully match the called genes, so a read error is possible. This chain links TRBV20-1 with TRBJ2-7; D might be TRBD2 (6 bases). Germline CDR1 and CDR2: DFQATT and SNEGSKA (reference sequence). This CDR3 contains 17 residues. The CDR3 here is CSARALVGGSDSYEQYF. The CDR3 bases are TGCAGTGCTAGAGCCTTAGTGGGAGGTTCGGACTCCTATGAGCAGTACTTC.